These T cell receptor beta chains were read from a single sample in a study of blood T cell repertoires in COVID-19. Profiled with immunoSEQ multiplex PCR; TCRdb holds only in-frame clones, not every one. The table records approximately 330,000 clones, 70% to 90% of them present only once. Sequencing used PBMCs or T cells enriched from blood (not recorded which). These receptors all stem from a woman between 40 and 50 years old with acute COVID-19. Each CDR3 is given with its conserved first and last residue. A D gene is named only where the DNA matches it firmly. Clone size is stated in some rows and not others, as once, few, many or a class when expanded.

D gene | J gene | clone size | V gene | CDR3 protein | CDR3 DNA
- | TRBJ1-4 | few | TRBV25-1 | CASKGHGRVFVEKLFF | TGTGCCAGCAAGGGACACGGTCGGGTCTTCGTTGAAAAACTGTTTTTT
- | TRBJ1-1 | - | TRBV3-1/TRBV3-2 | CASGRGGKSMNTEAFF | TGTGCCAGCGGGCGTGGGGGGAAAAGCATGAACACTGAAGCTTTCTTT
- | TRBJ1-2 | few | TRBV5-6 | CASSPGQQLYGYTF | TGTGCCAGCAGCCCTGGACAGCAACTCTATGGCTACACCTTC
- | TRBJ2-7 | - | TRBV4-1 | CASSPAPLGQNYEQYF | TGCGCCAGCAGCCCCGCCCCGCTGGGACAAAACTACGAGCAGTACTTC
TRBD2 | TRBJ2-1 | - | TRBV9 | CASSVSSGVLYNEQFF | TGTGCCAGCAGCGTTTCTAGCGGGGTCCTCTACAATGAGCAGTTCTTC
- | TRBJ2-1 | - | TRBV3-1/TRBV3-2 | CASSQDRAGWNEQFF | TGTGCCAGCAGCCAAGACCGGGCAGGGTGGAATGAGCAGTTCTTC
- | TRBJ2-3 | - | TRBV7-2 | CASSLEGGDADTQYF | TGTGCCAGCAGCTTAGAAGGGGGGGATGCAGATACGCAGTATTTT
- | TRBJ1-1 | - | TRBV21-1 | CASSKDNRVTEAFF | TGTGCCAGCAGCAAAGACAACAGGGTTACTGAAGCTTTCTTT
TRBD2 | TRBJ2-1 | - | TRBV7-2 | CASSTGLAGANEQFF | TGTGCCAGCAGCACGGGACTAGCGGGGGCCAATGAGCAGTTCTTC
- | TRBJ2-4 | - | TRBV4-3 | CASSQDRADIQYF | TGCGCCAGCAGCCAAGATCGTGCGGACATTCAGTACTTC
- | TRBJ1-5 | - | TRBV10-3 | CAISYRADRVGPQHF | TGTGCCATCAGTTACAGGGCGGACCGAGTGGGGCCCCAGCATTTT
- | TRBJ2-7 | - | TRBV28 | CASSSGRSRAPHYEQYF | TGTGCCAGCAGTTCAGGGCGGTCTAGGGCTCCCCACTACGAGCAGTACTTC
- | TRBJ1-6 | - | TRBV28 | CASSPHAGWNSPLHF | TGTGCCAGCAGTCCCCACGCAGGGTGGAATTCACCCCTCCACTTT
- | TRBJ2-1 | once | TRBV6-4 | CASSESPGAKGNEQFF | TGTGCCAGCAGTGAGTCCCCAGGGGCAAAGGGGAATGAGCAGTTCTTC
- | TRBJ1-2 | once | TRBV4-3 | CASSLRQEFSYGYTF | TGCGCCAGCAGCCTCCGACAGGAATTCTCCTATGGCTACACCTTC
- | TRBJ1-6 | few | TRBV6-5 | CASSVGRNSPLHF | TGTGCCAGCAGCGTCGGTAGAAATTCACCCCTCCACTTT
TRBD2 | TRBJ2-3 | - | TRBV4-1 | CASSQDWTSGGAPYRTDTQYF | TGCGCCAGCAGCCAAGATTGGACTAGCGGGGGAGCCCCGTACCGCACAGATACGCAGTATTTT
- | TRBJ1-2 | - | TRBV19 | CASSIPTVNYGYTF | TGTGCCAGTAGTATCCCGACAGTAAACTATGGCTACACCTTC
TRBD1 | TRBJ1-5 | few | TRBV18 | CASSPSTGLQPQHF | TGTGCCAGCTCACCCTCGACAGGGCTACAGCCCCAGCATTTT
- | TRBJ1-2 | - | TRBV7-2 | CASSPGQFYGYTF | TGTGCCAGCAGCCCCGGACAGTTCTATGGCTACACCTTC
- | TRBJ1-2 | - | TRBV18 | CASSPLQGYYGYTF | TGTGCCAGCTCACCACTACAGGGCTACTATGGCTACACCTTC
TRBD2 | TRBJ2-3 | - | TRBV19 | CASSSSSGGDTQYF | TGTGCCAGTTCTTCTTCTAGCGGGGGCGATACGCAGTATTTT
- | TRBJ1-2 | - | TRBV19 | CASSPSGFGGYTF | TGTGCCAGTAGCCCGTCGGGTTTTGGTGGCTACACCTTC
- | TRBJ2-2 | few | TRBV11-3 | CASSGGGQNTGELFF | TGTGCCAGCAGCGGCGGGGGACAGAACACCGGGGAGCTGTTTTTT
TRBD2 | TRBJ2-2 | once | TRBV19 | CASSLAGGVTGELFF | TGTGCCAGTAGTTTAGCGGGGGGCGTCACCGGGGAGCTGTTTTTT
TRBD1 | TRBJ1-4 | - | TRBV7-2 | CASSRTGGNEKLFF | TGTGCCAGCAGCAGGACAGGGGGCAATGAAAAACTGTTTTTT
TRBD1 | TRBJ2-1 | - | TRBV5-1 | CASSLGTGGSYNEQFF | TGCGCCAGCAGCTTGGGCACAGGGGGGAGTTACAATGAGCAGTTCTTC
- | TRBJ1-1 | - | TRBV11-3 | CASSLDHHTGTEAFF | TGTGCCAGCAGCTTAGACCACCACACGGGGACTGAAGCTTTCTTT
- | TRBJ1-1 | - | TRBV7-8 | CASSPSRQSTEAFF | TGTGCCAGCAGCCCCTCCCGACAGTCTACTGAAGCTTTCTTT
TRBD1 | TRBJ1-6 | - | TRBV3-1/TRBV3-2 | CASSPTGGLSPLHF | TGTGCCAGCAGCCCCACAGGGGGCTTATCACCCCTCCACTTT
TRBD2 | TRBJ2-1 | - | TRBV28 | CASSIAGRSYNEQFF | TGTGCCAGCTCTATAGCGGGACGATCCTACAATGAGCAGTTCTTC
TRBD1 | TRBJ2-1 | once | TRBV19 | CASRQGYNEQFF | TGTGCCAGCCGACAGGGGTACAATGAGCAGTTCTTC
- | TRBJ1-1 | - | TRBV6-2/TRBV6-3 | CASSGPRWSTEAFF | TGTGCCAGCAGTGGCCCGAGGTGGAGCACTGAAGCTTTCTTT